These 9 T cell receptor beta chains originate from one sample sequenced in a study of shared clonotypes between healthy human individuals. Repertoires were generated with immunoSEQ multiplex PCR, while TCRdb's copy carries only in-frame clones and drops some. The data contain fewer than 1 million clones, 95% to 97% of them singletons. Naivety among CD8 cells was defined by CD45RO negativity and positive CCR7 selection, thereby excluding terminally differentiated effector memory CD45RA+ cells. Sequenced input: naive CD8+ T cells sorted from blood. Receptors originate from a man aged 25-45 years in good health.

This clone was detected once. The rearrangement joins TRBV7-6 to TRBJ2-2; 7 bases line up with TRBD1. Germline V lookup: CDR1 SGHVS, CDR2 FNYEAQ. The CDR3 contains 14 residues. After removal of 4 bases from V and 3 bases from J, the junction contained 2 bases not matched to a gene. CDR3 in amino acids: CASSSTGYTGELFF. Written as DNA, the CDR3 is TGTGCCAGCAGCTCGACAGGGTACACCGGGGAGCTGTTTTTT.

The V gene is TRBV4-3, the J gene TRBJ2-7; TRBD1 matches 9 bases. Germline lookup yields CDR1 LGHNA and CDR2 YSLEER. This CDR3 has 17 amino acids. Trimming took 0 bases from V and 0 from J; bases not matched to a gene: 6. CDR3 nucleotide sequence: TGCGCCAGCAGCCAAGATCTCGGGACAGGGAGCTCCTACGAGCAGTACTTC. It encodes CASSQDLGTGSSYEQYF.

The sample holds one count of this clone. V and J are TRBV7-2 and TRBJ1-5, with TRBD1 matching over 8 bases. Trimming took 2 bases from V and 3 from J; bases not matched to a gene: 6. The germline gives CDR1 SGHTA, CDR2 FQGNSA. CDR3 size: 16 residues. The CDR3 bases are TGTGCCAGCAGCTTACGGGACAGGTCCTACAATCAGCCCCAGCATTTT. Protein product: CASSLRDRSYNQPQHF.

The rearrangement joins TRBV14 to TRBJ2-7, with 7 bases matching TRBD2. The CDR3 has 16 residues. The J segment lost 0 bases and the V segment lost 3 bases, leaving 8 bases of the junction unmatched. The germline V gene encodes CDR1 SGHDN and CDR2 FVKESK. CDR3 sequence (DNA): TGTGCCAGCAGCCATACCCGGGGACTAAGCTCCTACGAGCAGTACTTC. Translating gives CASSHTRGLSSYEQYF. Together with reference TRBV14 and TRBJ2-7, the CDR3 gives the full variable domain: EAGVTQFPSHSVIEKGQTVTLRCDPISGHDNLYWYRRVMGKEIKFLLHFVKESKQDESGMPNNRFLAERTGGTYSTLKVQPAELEDSGVYFCASSHTRGLSSYEQYFGPGTRLTVT.

The gene calls are TRBV27 and TRBJ2-1; no firm D call. From germline, CDR1 is MNHEY and CDR2 SMNVEV (reference sequence). CDR3 length: 15 residues. V was shortened by 5 bases and J by 7 bases, with 18 bases between the two germline ends. The CDR3 loop is CASSPMGYSRNEQFF. CDR3 nucleotide sequence: TGTGCCAGCAGTCCTATGGGGTACTCTAGGAATGAGCAGTTCTTC.

The chain carries TRBV5-1 and TRBJ2-5; 8 bases match TRBD2. The CDR3 sequence is 16 residues long. V gave up 0 bases and J gave up 1 base; unmatched junction bases: 5. Germline V gene lookup returns CDR1 SGHRS and CDR2 YFSETQ. The chain's CDR3 is CASSLESSGFQETQYF. DNA of the CDR3: TGCGCCAGCAGCTTGGAGTCTAGCGGGTTCCAAGAGACCCAGTACTTC.

V is TRBV30 and J is TRBJ1-6, with D tentatively TRBD1 (5 bases). Trimming removed 2 bases from V and 4 bases from J, with 15 bases in between. Germline V gene lookup returns CDR1 GTSNPN and CDR2 SVGIG (reference sequence). The CDR3 has 16 amino acids. The CDR3 protein is CAWSYPGDRYNSPLHF. The CDR3 bases are TGTGCCTGGAGTTACCCCGGGGACCGATATAATTCACCCCTCCACTTT.

This chain links TRBV15 with TRBJ2-1; 9 bases fit TRBD2. The CDR3 totals 15 residues. Germline-derived CDR1 and CDR2 are LNHNV and YYDKDF (reference sequence). J lost 2 bases, V lost 5 bases, and 4 bases had no gene match. CDR3 nucleotides: TGTGCCACCAGCGGTAGCGGGAGCCCCTACAATGAGCAGTTCTTC. Translation gives CATSGSGSPYNEQFF.

This clone appeared a single time. This chain uses TRBV27 with TRBJ1-1, with D possibly matching TRBD1 (5 bases). In germline, CDR1 is MNHEY, CDR2 SMNVEV (reference sequence). V was pared by 5 bases and J by 11 bases, with 18 bases between. The CDR3 consists of 13 residues. The CDR3 sequence is CASSPARGKRAFF. The DNA of the CDR3 is TGTGCCAGCAGTCCCGCCCGGGGCAAAAGGGCTTTCTTT.